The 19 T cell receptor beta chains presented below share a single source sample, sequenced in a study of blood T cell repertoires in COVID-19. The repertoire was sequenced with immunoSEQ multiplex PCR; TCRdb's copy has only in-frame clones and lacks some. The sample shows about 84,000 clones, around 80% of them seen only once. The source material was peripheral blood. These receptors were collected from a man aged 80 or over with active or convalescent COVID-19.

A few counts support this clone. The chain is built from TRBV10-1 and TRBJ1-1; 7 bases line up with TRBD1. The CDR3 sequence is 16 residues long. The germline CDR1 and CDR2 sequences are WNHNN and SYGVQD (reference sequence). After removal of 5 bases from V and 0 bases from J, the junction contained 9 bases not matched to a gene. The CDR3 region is CASSTDRDSLNTEAFF. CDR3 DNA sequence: TGCGCCAGCAGTACGGATCGGGACAGCCTGAACACTGAAGCTTTCTTT.

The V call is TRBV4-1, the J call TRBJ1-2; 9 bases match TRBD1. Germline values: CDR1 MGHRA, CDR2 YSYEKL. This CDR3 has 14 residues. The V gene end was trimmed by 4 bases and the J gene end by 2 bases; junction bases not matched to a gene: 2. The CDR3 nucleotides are TGCGCCAGCAGCCTTGGACAGGGGAACTATGGCTACACCTTC. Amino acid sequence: CASSLGQGNYGYTF.

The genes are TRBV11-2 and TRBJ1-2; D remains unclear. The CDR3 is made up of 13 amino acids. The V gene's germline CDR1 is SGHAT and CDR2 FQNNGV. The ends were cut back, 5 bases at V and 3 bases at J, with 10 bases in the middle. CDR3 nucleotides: TGTGCCAGCAGCCCGGGTCTAGACTATGGCTACACCTTC. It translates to CASSPGLDYGYTF.

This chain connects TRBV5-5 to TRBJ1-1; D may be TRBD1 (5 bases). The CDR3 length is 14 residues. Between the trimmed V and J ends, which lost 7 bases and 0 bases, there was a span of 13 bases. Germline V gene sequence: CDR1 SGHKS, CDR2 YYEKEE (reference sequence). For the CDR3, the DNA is TGTGCCAGCCTTAGACAGTTCATGAACACTGAAGCTTTCTTT. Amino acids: CASLRQFMNTEAFF. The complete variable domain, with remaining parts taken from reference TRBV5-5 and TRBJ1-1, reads DAGVTQSPTHLIKTRGQQVTLRCSPISGHKSVSWYQQVLGQGPQFIFQYYEKEERGRGNFPDRFSARQFPNYSSELNVNALLLGDSALYLCASLRQFMNTEAFFGQGTRLTVV.

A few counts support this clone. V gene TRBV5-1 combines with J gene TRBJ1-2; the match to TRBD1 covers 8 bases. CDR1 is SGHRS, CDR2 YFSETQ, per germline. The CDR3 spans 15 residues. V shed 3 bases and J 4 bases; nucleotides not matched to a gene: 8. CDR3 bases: TGCGCCAGCAGCTCTGGACAGGGAGGAAGCTATGGCTACACCTTC. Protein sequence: CASSSGQGGSYGYTF.

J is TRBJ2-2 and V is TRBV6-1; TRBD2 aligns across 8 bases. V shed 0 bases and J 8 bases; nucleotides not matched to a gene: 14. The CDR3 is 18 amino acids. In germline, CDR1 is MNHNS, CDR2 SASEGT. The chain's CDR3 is CASSEALAGGLPAGELFF. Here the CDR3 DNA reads TGTGCCAGCAGTGAAGCGCTTGCGGGGGGCCTCCCTGCGGGGGAGCTGTTTTTT.

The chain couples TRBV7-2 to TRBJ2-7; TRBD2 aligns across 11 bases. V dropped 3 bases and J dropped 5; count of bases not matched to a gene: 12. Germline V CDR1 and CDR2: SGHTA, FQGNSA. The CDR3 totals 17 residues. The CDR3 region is CASSLGLAGGSSDEQYF. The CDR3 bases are TGTGCCAGCAGCTTGGGGCTAGCGGGAGGTTCGAGCGACGAGCAGTACTTC.

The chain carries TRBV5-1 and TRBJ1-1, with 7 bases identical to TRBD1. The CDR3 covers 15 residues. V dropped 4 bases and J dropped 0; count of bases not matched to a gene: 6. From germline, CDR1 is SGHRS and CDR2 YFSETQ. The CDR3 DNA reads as TGCGCCAGCAGCGACTACAGGGGTTTGAACACTGAAGCTTTCTTT. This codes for CASSDYRGLNTEAFF.

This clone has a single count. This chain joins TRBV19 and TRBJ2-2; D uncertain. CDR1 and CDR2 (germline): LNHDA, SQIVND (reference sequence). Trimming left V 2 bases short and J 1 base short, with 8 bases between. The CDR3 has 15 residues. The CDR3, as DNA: TGTGCCAGTAGTATAAACAGCCGGAACACCGGGGAGCTGTTTTTT. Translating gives CASSINSRNTGELFF.

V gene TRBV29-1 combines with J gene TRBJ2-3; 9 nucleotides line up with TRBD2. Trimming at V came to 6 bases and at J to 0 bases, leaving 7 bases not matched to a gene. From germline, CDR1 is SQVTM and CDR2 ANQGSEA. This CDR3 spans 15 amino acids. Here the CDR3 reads CSVARTSVSTDTQYF. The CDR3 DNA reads TGCAGCGTCGCCCGGACTAGCGTCAGCACAGATACGCAGTATTTT.

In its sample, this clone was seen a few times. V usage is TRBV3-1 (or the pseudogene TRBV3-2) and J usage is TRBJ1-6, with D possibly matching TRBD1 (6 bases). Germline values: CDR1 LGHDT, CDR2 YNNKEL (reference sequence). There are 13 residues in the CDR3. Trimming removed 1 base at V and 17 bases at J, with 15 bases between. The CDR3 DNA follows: TGTGCCAGCAGCCAAGGCGGGGGGCGGATCATCCACTTT. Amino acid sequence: CASSQGGGRIIHF.

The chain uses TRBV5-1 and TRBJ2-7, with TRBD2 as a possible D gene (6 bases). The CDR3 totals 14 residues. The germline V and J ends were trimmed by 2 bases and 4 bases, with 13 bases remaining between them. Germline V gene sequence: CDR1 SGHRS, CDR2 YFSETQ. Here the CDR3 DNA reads TGCGCCAGCAGCTTCCGGGAGACTTCATACGAGCAGTACTTC. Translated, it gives CASSFRETSYEQYF.

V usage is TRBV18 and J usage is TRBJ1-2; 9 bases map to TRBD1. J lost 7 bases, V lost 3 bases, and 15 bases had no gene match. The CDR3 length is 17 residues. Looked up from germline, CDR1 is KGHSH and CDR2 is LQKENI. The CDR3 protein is CASSPLQTQGAQGGYTF. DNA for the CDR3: TGTGCCAGCTCACCCCTCCAAACACAGGGGGCGCAAGGTGGCTACACCTTC.

CDR3 in DNA: TGTGCCAGCACCTTCGGGGGGGCTACCCGAGAGACCCAGTACTTC. Translation gives CASTFGGATRETQYF. The chain is built from TRBV7-2 and TRBJ2-5; 8 bases align to TRBD2. CDR3 length: 15 amino acids. Germline V CDR1 and CDR2: SGHTA, FQGNSA. Trimming cost V 7 bases and J 4 bases; bases outside gene matches: 11.

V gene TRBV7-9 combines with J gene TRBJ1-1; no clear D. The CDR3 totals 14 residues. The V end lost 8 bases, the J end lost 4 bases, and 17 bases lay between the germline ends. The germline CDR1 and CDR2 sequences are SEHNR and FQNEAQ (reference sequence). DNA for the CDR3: TGTGCCAGCGCCCGGTGGGCCGTACCCACTGAAGCTTTCTTT. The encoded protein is CASARWAVPTEAFF.

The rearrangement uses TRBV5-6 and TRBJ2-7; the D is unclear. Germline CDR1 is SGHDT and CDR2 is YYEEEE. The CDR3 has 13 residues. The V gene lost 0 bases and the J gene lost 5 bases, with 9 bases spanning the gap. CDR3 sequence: CASSLVRSDEQYF. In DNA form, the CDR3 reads TGTGCCAGCAGCTTGGTCAGGTCAGACGAGCAGTACTTC.

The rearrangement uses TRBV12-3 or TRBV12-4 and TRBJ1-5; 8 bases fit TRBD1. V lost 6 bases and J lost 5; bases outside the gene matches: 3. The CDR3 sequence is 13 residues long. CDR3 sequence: CASSRGLYQPQHF. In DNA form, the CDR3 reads TGTGCCAGCAGCAGGGGGCTGTATCAGCCCCAGCATTTT.

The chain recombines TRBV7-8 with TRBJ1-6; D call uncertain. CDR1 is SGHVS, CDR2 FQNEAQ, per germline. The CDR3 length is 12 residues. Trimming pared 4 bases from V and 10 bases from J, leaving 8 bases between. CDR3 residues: CASSYPGSPLHF. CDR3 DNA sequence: TGTGCCAGCAGCTACCCCGGGTCACCCCTCCACTTT.

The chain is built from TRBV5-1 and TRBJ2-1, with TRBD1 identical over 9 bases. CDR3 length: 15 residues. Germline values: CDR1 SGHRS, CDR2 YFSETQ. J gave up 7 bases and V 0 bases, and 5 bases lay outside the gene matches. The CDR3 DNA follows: TGCGCCAGCAGCTTGGGGGCGACAGGGGGTAATGAGCAGTTCTTC. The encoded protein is CASSLGATGGNEQFF. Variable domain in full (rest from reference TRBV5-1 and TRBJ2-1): KAGVTQTPRYLIKTRGQQVTLSCSPISGHRSVSWYQQTPGQGLQFLFEYFSETQRNKGNFPGRFSGRQFSNSRSEMNVSTLELGDSALYLCASSLGATGGNEQFFGPGTRLTVL.